This TCR beta chain emerged from a study of blood T cell repertoires in COVID-19. Study information: Acute and convalescent COVID-19 specimens originated in the United States, Italy and Spain. The cDNA or gDNA used as material had been derived from T cells, B-cell-depleted T cells, or PBMCs.

Per the original data handling: How many nucleated cells were present was estimated from reference gene primer amplification. Generated by immunoSEQ multiplex PCR, the TCRdb table keeps only in-frame clones and is missing some. V, J and clone size are taken as reported in that table, and D and trimming were inferred from the DNA itself. Found here are approximately 240,000 clones, about 90% of them singletons; the top ten hold 10% to 15%. A few counts support this clone. The clonotype was recovered from a woman aged 18-30 years who had recovered from COVID-19. Sequencing was performed on peripheral blood.

CDR3 sequence reads: CASSVPAGGSNEQFF. The CDR3 bases are TGTGCCAGCAGCGTCCCGGCGGGAGGGAGCAATGAGCAGTTCTTC. The chain recombines TRBV9 with TRBJ2-1; 9 bases map to TRBD2. V shed 2 bases, J shed 6 bases, and the junction held 6 bases outside the gene matches. Germline V gives CDR1 SGDLS, CDR2 YYNGEE. The CDR3 is 15 amino acids.